What follows is one T cell receptor beta chain and its context. The entry originates in a study of cytomegalovirus exposure and HLA in healthy donors. Measured with immunoSEQ multiplex PCR; TCRdb has only the in-frame clones, and not every one. The top ten clones hold approximately 0.95% of a sample with about 60,000 clones, about 96% of them seen once. The material sequenced was PBMCs. The receptor comes from a young man in good health and CMV-seronegative.

As DNA, the CDR3 is TGTGCCAGCAGCTTAATGGGAACGGGGGAGACCCAGTACTTC. Residues: CASSLMGTGETQYF. The chain is built from TRBV7-2 and TRBJ2-5, with D possibly TRBD2 on 5 matching bases. There are 14 residues in the CDR3. Germline CDR1 and CDR2: SGHTA and FQGNSA. V lost 2 bases and J lost 5, with 12 bases in between.